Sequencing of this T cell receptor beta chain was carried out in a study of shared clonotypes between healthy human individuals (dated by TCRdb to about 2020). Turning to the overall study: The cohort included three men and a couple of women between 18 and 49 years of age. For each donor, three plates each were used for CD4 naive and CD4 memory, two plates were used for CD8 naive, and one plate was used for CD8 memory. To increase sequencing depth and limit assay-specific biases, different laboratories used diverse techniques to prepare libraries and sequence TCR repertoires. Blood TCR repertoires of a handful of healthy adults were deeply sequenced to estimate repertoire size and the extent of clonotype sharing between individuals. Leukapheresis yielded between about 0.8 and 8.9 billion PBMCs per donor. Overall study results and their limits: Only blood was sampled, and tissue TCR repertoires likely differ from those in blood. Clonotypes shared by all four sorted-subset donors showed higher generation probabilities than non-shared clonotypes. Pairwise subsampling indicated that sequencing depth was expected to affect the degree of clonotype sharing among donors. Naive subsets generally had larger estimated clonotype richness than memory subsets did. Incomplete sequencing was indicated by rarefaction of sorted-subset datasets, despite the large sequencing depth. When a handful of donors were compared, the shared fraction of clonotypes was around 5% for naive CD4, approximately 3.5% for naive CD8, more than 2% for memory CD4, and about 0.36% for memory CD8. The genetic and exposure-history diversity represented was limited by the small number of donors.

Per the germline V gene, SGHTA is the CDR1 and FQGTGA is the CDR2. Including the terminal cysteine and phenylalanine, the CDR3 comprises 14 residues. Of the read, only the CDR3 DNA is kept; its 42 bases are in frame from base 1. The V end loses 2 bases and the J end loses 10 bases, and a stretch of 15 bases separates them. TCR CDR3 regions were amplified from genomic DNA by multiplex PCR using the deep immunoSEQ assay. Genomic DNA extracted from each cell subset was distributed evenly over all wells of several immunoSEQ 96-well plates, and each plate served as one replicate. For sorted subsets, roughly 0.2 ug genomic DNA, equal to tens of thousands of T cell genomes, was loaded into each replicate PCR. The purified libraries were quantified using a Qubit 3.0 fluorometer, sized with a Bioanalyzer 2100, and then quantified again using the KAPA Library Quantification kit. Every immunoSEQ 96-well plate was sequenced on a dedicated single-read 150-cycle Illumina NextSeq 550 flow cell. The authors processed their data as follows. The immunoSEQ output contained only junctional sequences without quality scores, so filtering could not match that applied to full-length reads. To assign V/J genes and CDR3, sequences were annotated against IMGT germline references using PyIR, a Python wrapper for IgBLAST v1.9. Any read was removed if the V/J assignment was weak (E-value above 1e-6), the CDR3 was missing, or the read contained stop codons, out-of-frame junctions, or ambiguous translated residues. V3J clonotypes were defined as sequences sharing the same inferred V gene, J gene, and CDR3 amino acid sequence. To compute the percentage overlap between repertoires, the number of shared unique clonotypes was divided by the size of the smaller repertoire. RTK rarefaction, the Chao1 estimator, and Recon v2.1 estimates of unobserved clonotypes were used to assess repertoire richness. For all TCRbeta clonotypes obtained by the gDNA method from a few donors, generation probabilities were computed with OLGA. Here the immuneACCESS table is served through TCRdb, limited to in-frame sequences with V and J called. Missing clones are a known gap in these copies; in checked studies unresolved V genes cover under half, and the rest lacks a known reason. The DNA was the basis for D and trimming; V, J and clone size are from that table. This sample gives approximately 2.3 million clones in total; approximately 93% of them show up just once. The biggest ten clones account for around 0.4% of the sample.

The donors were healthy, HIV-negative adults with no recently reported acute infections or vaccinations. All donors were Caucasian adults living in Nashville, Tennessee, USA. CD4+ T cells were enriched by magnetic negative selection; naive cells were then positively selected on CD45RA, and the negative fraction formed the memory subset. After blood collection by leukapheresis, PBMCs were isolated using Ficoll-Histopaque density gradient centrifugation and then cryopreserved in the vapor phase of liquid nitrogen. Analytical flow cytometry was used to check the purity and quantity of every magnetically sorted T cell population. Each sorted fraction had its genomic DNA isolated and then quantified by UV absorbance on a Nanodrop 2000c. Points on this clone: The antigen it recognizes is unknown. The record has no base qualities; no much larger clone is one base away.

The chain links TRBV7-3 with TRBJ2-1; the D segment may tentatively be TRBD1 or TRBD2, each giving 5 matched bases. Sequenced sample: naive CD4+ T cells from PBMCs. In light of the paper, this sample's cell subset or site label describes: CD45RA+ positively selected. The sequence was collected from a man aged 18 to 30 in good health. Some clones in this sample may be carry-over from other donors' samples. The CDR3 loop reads CASSLLPGTVEQFF. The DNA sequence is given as TGTGCCAGCAGCTTACTCCCCGGGACGGTGGAGCAGTTCTTC.